This T cell receptor beta chain was sequenced for a study of early T cells in non-severe SARS-CoV-2 infection. General study points: Missing private and CD4 specificities, VDJdb matching favored anti-spike CD8 responses.

The CDR3 has 15 amino acids. V was cut by 0 bases and J by 0 bases, with 8 bases left in between. CDR1 is MGHRA and CDR2 is YSYEKL in the germline V gene. In the library, individual cDNA molecules carried attached unique molecular identifiers. Each CDR3 protein gets one entry after TCRdb re-called the 5' RACE reads with MiXCR. The sample holds under 45,000 distinct CDR3 sequences, roughly 7.9% seen once. In this sample, this clonotype turned up many times. Antigen: not known. The sequences come from whole blood, collected at baseline. This receptor was identified in an adult who was a healthcare worker with PCR-confirmed SARS-CoV-2 infection or an uninfected control (not recorded which). The V call is TRBV4-1, the J call TRBJ1-1; TRBD1 might be the D (5 bases). CDR3 in amino acids: CASSQEGAMNTEAFF. For the CDR3, the DNA is TGCGCCAGCAGCCAAGAAGGGGCGATGAACACTGAAGCTTTCTTT.